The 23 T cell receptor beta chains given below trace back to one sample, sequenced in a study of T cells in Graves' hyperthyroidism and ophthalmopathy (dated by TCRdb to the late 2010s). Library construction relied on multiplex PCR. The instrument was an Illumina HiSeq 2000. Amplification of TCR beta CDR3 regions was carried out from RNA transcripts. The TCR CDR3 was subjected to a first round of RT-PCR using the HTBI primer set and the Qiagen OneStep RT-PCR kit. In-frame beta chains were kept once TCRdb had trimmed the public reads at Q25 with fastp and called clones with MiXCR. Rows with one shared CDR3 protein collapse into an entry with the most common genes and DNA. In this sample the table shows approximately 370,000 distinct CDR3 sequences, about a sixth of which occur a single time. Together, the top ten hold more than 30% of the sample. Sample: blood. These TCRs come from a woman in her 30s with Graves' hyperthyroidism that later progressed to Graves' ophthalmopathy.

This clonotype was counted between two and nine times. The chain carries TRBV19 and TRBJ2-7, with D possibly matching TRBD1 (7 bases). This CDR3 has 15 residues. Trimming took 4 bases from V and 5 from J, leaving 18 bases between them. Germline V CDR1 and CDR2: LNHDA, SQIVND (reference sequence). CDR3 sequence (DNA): TGTGCCAGTAGTACCCAGGGGGGAAAGGTCAACGAGCAGTACTTC. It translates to CASSTQGGKVNEQYF.

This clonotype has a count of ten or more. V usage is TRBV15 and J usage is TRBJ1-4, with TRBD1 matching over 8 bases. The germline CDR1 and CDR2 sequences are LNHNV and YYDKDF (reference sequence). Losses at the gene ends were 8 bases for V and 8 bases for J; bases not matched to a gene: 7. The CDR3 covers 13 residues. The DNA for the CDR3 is TGTGCCACCTTTGGGCAGGGGGCAGAAAAACTGTTTTTT. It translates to CATFGQGAEKLFF.

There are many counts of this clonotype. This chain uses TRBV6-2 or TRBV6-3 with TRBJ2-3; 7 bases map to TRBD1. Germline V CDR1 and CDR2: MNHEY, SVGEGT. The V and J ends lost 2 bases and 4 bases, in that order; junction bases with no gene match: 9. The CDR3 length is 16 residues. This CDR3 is CASSYEGEQGPDTQYF. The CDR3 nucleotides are TGTGCCAGCAGTTACGAGGGAGAACAGGGGCCAGATACGCAGTATTTT.

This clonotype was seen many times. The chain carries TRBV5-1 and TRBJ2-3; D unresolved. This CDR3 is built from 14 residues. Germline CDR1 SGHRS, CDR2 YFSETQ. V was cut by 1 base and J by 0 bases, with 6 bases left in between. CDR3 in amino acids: CASSLLLSTDTQYF. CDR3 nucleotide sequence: TGCGCCAGCAGCTTGCTTCTAAGCACAGATACGCAGTATTTT.

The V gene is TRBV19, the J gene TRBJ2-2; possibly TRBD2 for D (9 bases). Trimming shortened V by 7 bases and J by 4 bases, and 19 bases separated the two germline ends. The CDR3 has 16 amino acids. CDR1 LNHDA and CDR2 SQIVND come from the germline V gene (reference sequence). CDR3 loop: CASTQGALAGTGELFF. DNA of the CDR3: TGTGCCAGTACCCAGGGGGCACTAGCGGGCACCGGGGAGCTGTTTTTT. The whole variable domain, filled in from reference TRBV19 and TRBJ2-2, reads DGGITQSPKYLFRKEGQNVTLSCEQNLNHDAMYWYRQDPGQGLRLIYYSQIVNDFQKGDIAEGYSVSREKKESFPLTVTSAQKNPTAFYLCASTQGALAGTGELFFGEGSRLTVL.

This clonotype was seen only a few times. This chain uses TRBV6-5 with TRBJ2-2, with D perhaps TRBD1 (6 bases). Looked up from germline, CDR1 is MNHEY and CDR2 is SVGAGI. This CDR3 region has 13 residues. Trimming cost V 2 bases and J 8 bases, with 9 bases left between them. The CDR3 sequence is CASSYTGTGELFF. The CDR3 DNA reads TGTGCCAGCAGTTACACAGGGACGGGGGAGCTGTTTTTT.

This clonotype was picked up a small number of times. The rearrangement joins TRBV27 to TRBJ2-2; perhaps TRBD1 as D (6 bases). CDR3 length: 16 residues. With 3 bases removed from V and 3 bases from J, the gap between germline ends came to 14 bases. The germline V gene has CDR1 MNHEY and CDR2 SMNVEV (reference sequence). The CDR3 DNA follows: TGTGCCAGCAGTTTCCCGACAGGCACCCACACCGGGGAGCTGTTTTTT. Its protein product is CASSFPTGTHTGELFF.

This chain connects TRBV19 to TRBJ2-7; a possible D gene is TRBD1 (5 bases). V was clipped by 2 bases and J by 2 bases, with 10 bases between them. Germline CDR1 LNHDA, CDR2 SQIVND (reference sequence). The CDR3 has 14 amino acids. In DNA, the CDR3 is TGTGCCAGTAGTATAAGACCAGGGACCTACGAGCAGTACTTC. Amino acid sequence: CASSIRPGTYEQYF.

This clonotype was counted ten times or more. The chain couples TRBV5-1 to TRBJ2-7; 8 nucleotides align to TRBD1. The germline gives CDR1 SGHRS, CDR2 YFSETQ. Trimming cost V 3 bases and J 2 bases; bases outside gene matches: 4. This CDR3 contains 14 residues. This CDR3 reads CASSSGTGPYEQYF. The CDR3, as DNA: TGCGCCAGCAGCTCCGGGACAGGCCCCTACGAGCAGTACTTC.

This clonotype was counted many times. CDR3 in amino acids: CASTIPVWGTEAFF. DNA for the CDR3: TGTGCCAGCACCATCCCGGTGTGGGGCACTGAAGCTTTCTTT. This chain uses TRBV7-2 with TRBJ1-1, with D unclear. V was clipped by 7 bases and J by 4 bases, with 16 bases between them. CDR1 SGHTA and CDR2 FQGNSA come from the germline V gene. The CDR3 loop spans 14 amino acids.

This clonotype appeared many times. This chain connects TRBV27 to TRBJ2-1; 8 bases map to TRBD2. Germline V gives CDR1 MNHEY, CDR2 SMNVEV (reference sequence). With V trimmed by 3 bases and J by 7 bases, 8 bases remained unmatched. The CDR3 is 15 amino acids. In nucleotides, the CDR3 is TGTGCCAGCAGTTTTTGGACTAGCTCAGGAAATGAGCAGTTCTTC. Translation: CASSFWTSSGNEQFF.

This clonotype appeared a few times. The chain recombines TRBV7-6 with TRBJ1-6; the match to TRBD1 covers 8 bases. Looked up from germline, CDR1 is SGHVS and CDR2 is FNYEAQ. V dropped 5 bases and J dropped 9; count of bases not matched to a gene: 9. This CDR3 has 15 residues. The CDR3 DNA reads TGTGCCAGCAGCCCAAATGACAGGGGATCTTCACCCCTCCACTTT. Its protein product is CASSPNDRGSSPLHF.

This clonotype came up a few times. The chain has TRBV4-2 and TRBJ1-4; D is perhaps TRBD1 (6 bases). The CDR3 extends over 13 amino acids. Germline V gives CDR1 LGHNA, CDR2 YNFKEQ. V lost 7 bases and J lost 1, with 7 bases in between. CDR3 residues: CASTRGTNEKLFF. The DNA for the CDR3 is TGTGCCAGCACCAGGGGAACTAATGAAAAACTGTTTTTT.

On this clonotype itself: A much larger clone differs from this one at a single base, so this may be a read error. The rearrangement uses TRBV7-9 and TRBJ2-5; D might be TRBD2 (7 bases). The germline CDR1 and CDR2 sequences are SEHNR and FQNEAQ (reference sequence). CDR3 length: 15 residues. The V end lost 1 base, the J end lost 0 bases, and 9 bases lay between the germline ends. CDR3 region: CASSLEGGNQETQYF. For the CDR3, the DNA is TGTGCCAGCAGCTTAGAGGGGGGGAACCAAGAGACCCAGTACTTC. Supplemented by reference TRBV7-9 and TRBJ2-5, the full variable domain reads DTGVSQNPRHKITKRGQNVTFRCDPISEHNRLYWYRQTLGQGPEFLTYFQNEAQLEKSRLLSDRFSAERPKGSFSTLEIQRTEQGDSAMYLCASSLEGGNQETQYFGPGTRLLVL.

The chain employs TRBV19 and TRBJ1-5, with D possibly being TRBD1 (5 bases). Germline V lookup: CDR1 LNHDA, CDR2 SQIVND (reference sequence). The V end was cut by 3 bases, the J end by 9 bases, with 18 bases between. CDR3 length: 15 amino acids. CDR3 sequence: CASSISGGYEGPQHF. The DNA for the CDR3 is TGTGCCAGTAGTATCTCCGGGGGTTATGAAGGGCCCCAGCATTTT. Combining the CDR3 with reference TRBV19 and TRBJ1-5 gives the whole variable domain DGGITQSPKYLFRKEGQNVTLSCEQNLNHDAMYWYRQDPGQGLRLIYYSQIVNDFQKGDIAEGYSVSREKKESFPLTVTSAQKNPTAFYLCASSISGGYEGPQHFGDGTRLSIL.

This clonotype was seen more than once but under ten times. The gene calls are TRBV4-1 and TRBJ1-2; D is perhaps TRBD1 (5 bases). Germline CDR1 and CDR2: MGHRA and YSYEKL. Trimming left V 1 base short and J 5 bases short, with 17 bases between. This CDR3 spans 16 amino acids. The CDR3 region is CASSQGTQSGRYGYTF. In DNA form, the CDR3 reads TGCGCCAGCAGCCAAGGGACCCAATCGGGGCGGTATGGCTACACCTTC.

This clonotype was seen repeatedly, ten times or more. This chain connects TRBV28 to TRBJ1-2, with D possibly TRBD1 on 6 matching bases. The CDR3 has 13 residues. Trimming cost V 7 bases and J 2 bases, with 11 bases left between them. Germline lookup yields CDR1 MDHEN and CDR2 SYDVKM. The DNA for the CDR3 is TGTGCCAGCACTTCAGGGGCAAACTATGGCTACACCTTC. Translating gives CASTSGANYGYTF.

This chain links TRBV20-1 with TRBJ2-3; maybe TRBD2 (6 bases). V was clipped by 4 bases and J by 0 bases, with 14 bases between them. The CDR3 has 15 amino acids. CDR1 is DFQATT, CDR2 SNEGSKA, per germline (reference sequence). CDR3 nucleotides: TGCAGTGCTATCGTTCCTAGCGAGAGCACAGATACGCAGTATTTT. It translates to CSAIVPSESTDTQYF.

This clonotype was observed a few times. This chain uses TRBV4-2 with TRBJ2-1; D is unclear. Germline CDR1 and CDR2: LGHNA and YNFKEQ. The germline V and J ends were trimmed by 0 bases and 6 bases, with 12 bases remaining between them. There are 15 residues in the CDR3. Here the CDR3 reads CASSQDRLDFNEQFF. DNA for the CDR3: TGTGCCAGCAGCCAAGATCGCCTAGATTTCAATGAGCAGTTCTTC.

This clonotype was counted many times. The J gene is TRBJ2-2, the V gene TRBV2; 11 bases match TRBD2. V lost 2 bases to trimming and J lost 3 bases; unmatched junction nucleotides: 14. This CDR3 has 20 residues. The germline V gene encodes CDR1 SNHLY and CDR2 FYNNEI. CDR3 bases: TGTGCCAGCAGTGAAAGGTGGCTAGCGGGAGGCCTCGAACACACCGGGGAGCTGTTTTTT. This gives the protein CASSERWLAGGLEHTGELFF. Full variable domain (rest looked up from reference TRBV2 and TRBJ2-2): EPEVTQTPSHQVTQMGQEVILRCVPISNHLYFYWYRQILGQKVEFLVSFYNNEISEKSEIFDDQFSVERPDGSNFTLKIRSTKLEDSAMYFCASSERWLAGGLEHTGELFFGEGSRLTVL.

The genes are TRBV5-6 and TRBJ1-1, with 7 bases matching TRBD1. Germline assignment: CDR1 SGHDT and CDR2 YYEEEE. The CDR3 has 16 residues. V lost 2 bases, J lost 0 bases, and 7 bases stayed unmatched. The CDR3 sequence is CASSFRQGLMNTEAFF. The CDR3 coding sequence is TGTGCCAGCAGCTTCAGACAGGGACTTATGAACACTGAAGCTTTCTTT. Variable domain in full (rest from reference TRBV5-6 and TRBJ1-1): DAGVTQSPTHLIKTRGQQVTLRCSPKSGHDTVSWYQQALGQGPQFIFQYYEEEERQRGNFPDRFSGHQFPNYSSELNVNALLLGDSALYLCASSFRQGLMNTEAFFGQGTRLTVV.

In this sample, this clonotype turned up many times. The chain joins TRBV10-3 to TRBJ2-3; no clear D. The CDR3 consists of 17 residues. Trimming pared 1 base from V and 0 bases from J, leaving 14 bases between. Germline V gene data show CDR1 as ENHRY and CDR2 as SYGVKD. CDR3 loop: CAISEFLETRSTDTQYF. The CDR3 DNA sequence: TGTGCCATCAGTGAGTTTCTCGAGACCCGTAGCACAGATACGCAGTATTTT.

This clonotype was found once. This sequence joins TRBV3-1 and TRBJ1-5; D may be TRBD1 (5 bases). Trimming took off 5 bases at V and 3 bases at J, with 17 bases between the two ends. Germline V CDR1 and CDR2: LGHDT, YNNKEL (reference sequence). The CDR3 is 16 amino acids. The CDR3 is CASSSAGQGPNQPQHF. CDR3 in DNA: TGTGCCAGCAGCTCCGCCGGCCAGGGCCCCAATCAGCCCCAGCATTTT. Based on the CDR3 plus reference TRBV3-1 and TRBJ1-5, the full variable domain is DTAVSQTPKYLVTQMGNDKSIKCEQNLGHDTMYWYKQDSKKFLKIMFSYNNKELIINETVPNRFSPKSPDKAHLNLHINSLELGDSAVYFCASSSAGQGPNQPQHFGDGTRLSIL.